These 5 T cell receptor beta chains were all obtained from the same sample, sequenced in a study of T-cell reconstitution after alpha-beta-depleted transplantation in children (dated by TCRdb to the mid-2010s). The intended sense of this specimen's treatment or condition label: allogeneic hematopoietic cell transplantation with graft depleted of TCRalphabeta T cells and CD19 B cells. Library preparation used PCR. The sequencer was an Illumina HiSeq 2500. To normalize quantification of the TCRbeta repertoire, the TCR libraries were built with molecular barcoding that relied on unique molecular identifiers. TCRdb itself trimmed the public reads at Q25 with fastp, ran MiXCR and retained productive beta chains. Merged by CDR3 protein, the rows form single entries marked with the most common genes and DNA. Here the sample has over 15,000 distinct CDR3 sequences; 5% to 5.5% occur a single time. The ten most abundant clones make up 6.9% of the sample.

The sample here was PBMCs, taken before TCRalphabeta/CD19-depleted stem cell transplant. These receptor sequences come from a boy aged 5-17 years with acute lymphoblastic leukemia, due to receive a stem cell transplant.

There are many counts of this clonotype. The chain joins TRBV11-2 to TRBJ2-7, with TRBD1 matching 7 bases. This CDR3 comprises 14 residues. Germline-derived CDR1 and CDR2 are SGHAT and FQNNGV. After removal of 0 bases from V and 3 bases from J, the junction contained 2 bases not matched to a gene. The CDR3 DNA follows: TGTGCCAGCAGCTTAGACGGGACAGACTACGAGCAGTACTTC. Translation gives CASSLDGTDYEQYF.

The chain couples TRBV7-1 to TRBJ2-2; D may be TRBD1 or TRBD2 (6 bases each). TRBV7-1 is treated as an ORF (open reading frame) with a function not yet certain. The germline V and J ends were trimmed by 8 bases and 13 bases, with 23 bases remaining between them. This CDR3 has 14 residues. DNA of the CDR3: TGTGCCAGCGGCCGGGGGCAGAGCTGCTGGGTGCTGTTTTTT. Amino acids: CASGRGQSCWVLFF.

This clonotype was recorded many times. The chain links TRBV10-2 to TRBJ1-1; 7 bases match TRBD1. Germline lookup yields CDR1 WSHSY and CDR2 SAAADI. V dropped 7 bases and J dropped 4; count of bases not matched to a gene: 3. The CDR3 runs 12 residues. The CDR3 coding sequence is TGCGCCAGCATCAGGGGGGGCACTGAAGCTTTCTTT. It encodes CASIRGGTEAFF.

The CDR3 protein is CAMGPGYVWGTGELFF. The CDR3 DNA follows: TGTGCCATGGGCCCCGGCTACGTCTGGGGCACCGGGGAGCTGTTTTTT. The chain is built from TRBV5-6 and TRBJ2-2, with D unclear. Trimming shortened V by 9 bases and J by 4 bases, and 22 bases separated the two germline ends. The CDR3 is made up of 16 amino acids. The germline V gene has CDR1 SGHDT and CDR2 YYEEEE.

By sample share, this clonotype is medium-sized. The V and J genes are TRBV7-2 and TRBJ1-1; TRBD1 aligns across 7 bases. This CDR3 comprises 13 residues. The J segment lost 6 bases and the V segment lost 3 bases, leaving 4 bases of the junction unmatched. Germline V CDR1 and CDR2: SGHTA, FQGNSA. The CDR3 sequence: CASSFIRGSEAFF. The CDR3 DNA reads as TGTGCCAGCAGCTTTATCAGGGGGTCTGAAGCTTTCTTT. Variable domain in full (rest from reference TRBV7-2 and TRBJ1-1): GAGVSQSPSNKVTEKGKDVELRCDPISGHTALYWYRQSLGQGLEFLIYFQGNSAPDKSGLPSDRFSAERTGGSVSTLTIQRTQQEDSAVYLCASSFIRGSEAFFGQGTRLTVV.